The 32 T cell receptor beta chains below all came from one sample that was sequenced in a study of blood T cell repertoires in COVID-19 (dated by TCRdb to the early 2020s). Library preparation used the immunoSEQ multiplex PCR assay. TCRdb limited this immuneACCESS table to in-frame rearrangements with V and J called. A share of clones is missing; checked studies link under half to unresolved V genes, and the rest is unexplained. The sample yields approximately 180,000 clones; about 77% were counted once. Less than 20% of the sample comes from the top ten. Sequences were obtained from PBMCs or T cells enriched from blood (not recorded which). The receptors shown here come from a woman aged 45-59 years with acute COVID-19.

For the CDR3, the DNA is TGTGCCAGCGAGGGACAGAACACTGAAGCTTTCTTT. Translation: CASEGQNTEAFF. V gene TRBV2 combines with J gene TRBJ1-1; perhaps TRBD1 as D (6 bases). The CDR3 extends over 12 amino acids. Germline CDR1 reads SNHLY; CDR2 reads FYNNEI. V was pared by 8 bases and J by 1 base, with 8 bases between.

The gene calls are TRBV7-2 and TRBJ2-3; 10 positions agree with TRBD2. The junction had 9 bases not matched to a gene; V was cut back by 1 base and J by 5 bases. The germline V gene encodes CDR1 SGHTA and CDR2 FQGNSA. The CDR3 extends over 17 amino acids. CDR3 protein: CASSLDSGGPPGDTQYF. The DNA for the CDR3 is TGTGCCAGCAGCTTAGATAGCGGGGGGCCACCGGGAGATACGCAGTATTTT.

This chain links TRBV9 with TRBJ1-4, with D perhaps matching TRBD1 (5 bases). V lost 1 base and J 5 bases, leaving 12 bases between the germline ends. Germline assignment: CDR1 SGDLS and CDR2 YYNGEE. This CDR3 has 15 residues. Here the CDR3 DNA reads TGTGCCAGCAGCGTACGCGGGACCGCAAATGAAAAACTGTTTTTT. It specifies CASSVRGTANEKLFF.

This clone was seen a few times. The chain uses TRBV4-1 and TRBJ2-1, with 12 bases identical to TRBD2. The V and J ends lost 3 bases and 5 bases, in that order; junction bases with no gene match: 8. The germline CDR1 and CDR2 sequences are MGHRA and YSYEKL. The CDR3 length is 17 residues. CDR3 DNA sequence: TGCGCCAGCAGCCAGGCCCTCCTAGCGGGGGGGGACAATGAGCAGTTCTTC. Translated: CASSQALLAGGDNEQFF.

This clone showed up just a few times. The chain has TRBV7-9 and TRBJ2-1, with 8 bases matching TRBD1. This CDR3 region has 15 residues. Germline V gives CDR1 SEHNR, CDR2 FQNEAQ (reference sequence). The junction had 5 bases not matched to a gene; V was cut back by 2 bases and J by 5 bases. Written as DNA, the CDR3 is TGTGCCAGCAGCTTACAGGACAGGGCCCACAATGAGCAGTTCTTC. Its protein is CASSLQDRAHNEQFF.

The rearrangement links TRBV19 to TRBJ2-4; 7 bases are a match to TRBD2. Germline CDR1 reads LNHDA; CDR2 reads SQIVND (reference sequence). V shed 5 bases, J shed 6 bases, and the junction held 10 bases outside the gene matches. The CDR3 length is 15 residues. The CDR3: CASSPNPGGGNIQYF. The CDR3 nucleotides read TGTGCCAGTAGTCCTAACCCTGGGGGGGGAAACATTCAGTACTTC.

The CDR3 bases are TGTGCCAGCAGCTTAAGCTCGGTTTTGAACACTGAAGCTTTCTTT. Protein: CASSLSSVLNTEAFF. The chain employs TRBV11-2 and TRBJ1-1; D remains ambiguous. Germline loops: CDR1 SGHAT, CDR2 FQNNGV. CDR3 size: 15 residues. Between the trimmed V and J ends, which lost 2 bases and 0 bases, there was a span of 10 bases.

This clone has only one observation. The gene calls are TRBV5-1 and TRBJ1-3, with D unclear. The CDR3 is 13 amino acids. V was clipped by 4 bases and J by 4 bases, with 9 bases between them. Germline lookup yields CDR1 SGHRS and CDR2 YFSETQ. For the CDR3, the DNA is TGCGCCAGCAGCATAGAAGAGGGAAACACCATATATTTT. It encodes CASSIEEGNTIYF.

In its sample, this clone was seen a few times. This chain connects TRBV4-2 to TRBJ2-3, with 11 positions matching TRBD1. The length of the CDR3 is 15 residues. V gave up 1 base and J gave up 4 bases; unmatched junction bases: 1. CDR1 and CDR2 (germline): LGHNA, YNFKEQ. The CDR3 DNA follows: TGTGCCAGCAGCCAAGGGACAGGGGGCCCAGATACGCAGTATTTT. The encoded protein is CASSQGTGGPDTQYF.

This chain connects TRBV7-8 to TRBJ1-5, with D perhaps TRBD1 (6 bases). Trimming removed 1 base from V and 13 bases from J, with 17 bases in between. Germline V gives CDR1 SGHVS, CDR2 FQNEAQ. This CDR3 is 14 amino acids long. CDR3 nucleotides: TGTGCCAGCAGCTTAGACTGGGCAGGGGTTCATCAGCATTTT. This encodes CASSLDWAGVHQHF.

In this sample, this clone turned up once. The chain couples TRBV6-7 to TRBJ1-2, with 7 bases aligning to TRBD1. TRBV6-7 is recorded as an ORF, its role being uncertain. Trimming took 2 bases from V and 5 from J; bases not matched to a gene: 8. The CDR3 runs to 15 residues. The CDR3 DNA sequence: TGTGCCAGCAGTTACGAGCCGGGACAGCTTTATGGCTACACCTTC. Encoded protein: CASSYEPGQLYGYTF.

The V gene is TRBV9, the J gene TRBJ2-3; 7 bases agree with TRBD2. V trimming: 8 bases; J trimming: 0 bases; junction bases outside the gene matches: 12. Per the germline V gene, CDR1 is SGDLS and CDR2 is YYNGEE. The CDR3 length is 16 residues. In DNA, the CDR3 is TGTGCCAGTAAACCAATTAGCGGGCCTAGCACAGATACGCAGTATTTT. The encoded protein is CASKPISGPSTDTQYF.

This clone turned up a few times. This sequence joins TRBV3-1 (or the pseudogene TRBV3-2) and TRBJ2-5, with TRBD2 matching 14 bases. This CDR3 is built from 17 residues. Germline loops: CDR1 LGHDT, CDR2 YNNKEL (reference sequence). The V gene end was trimmed by 4 bases and the J gene end by 2 bases; junction bases not matched to a gene: 6. CDR3 loop: CASSRGLAGGSQETQYF. CDR3 sequence (DNA): TGTGCCAGCAGCCGTGGACTAGCGGGGGGATCACAAGAGACCCAGTACTTC.

V gene TRBV11-2 combines with J gene TRBJ1-3; D gene unclear. The germline V gene has CDR1 SGHAT and CDR2 FQNNGV. Trimming removed 5 bases at V and 8 bases at J, with 16 bases between. The CDR3 is 14 amino acids. The CDR3 is CASSPAYPRDTIYF. CDR3 bases: TGTGCCAGCAGCCCCGCGTATCCGCGGGACACCATATATTTT.

The chain recombines TRBV28 with TRBJ1-5, with TRBD1 matching over 7 bases. Germline V gene sequence: CDR1 MDHEN, CDR2 SYDVKM. Trimming took 4 bases from V and 2 from J; bases not matched to a gene: 8. The CDR3 is made up of 16 amino acids. CDR3 bases: TGTGCCAGCAGTTCACCTCAGGGGGGCGGCAATCAGCCCCAGCATTTT. Its translation: CASSSPQGGGNQPQHF.

The chain uses TRBV28 and TRBJ2-2, with D perhaps TRBD2 (7 bases). The V and J ends lost 7 bases and 6 bases respectively, with 15 bases between them. This CDR3 region has 14 residues. The germline V gene has CDR1 MDHEN and CDR2 SYDVKM. CDR3 loop: CASNFGGAAGELFF. The CDR3 DNA sequence: TGTGCCAGCAACTTTGGGGGGGCAGCCGGGGAGCTGTTTTTT.

The chain combines TRBV18 with TRBJ1-5; D remains unclear. The ends were cut back, 6 bases at V and 2 bases at J, with 11 bases in the middle. The germline V gene has CDR1 KGHSH and CDR2 LQKENI. The CDR3 loop spans 14 amino acids. DNA for the CDR3: TGTGCCAGCTCGCCGGGTGAGGGCAATCAGCCCCAGCATTTT. The encoded protein is CASSPGEGNQPQHF.

The chain is built from TRBV29-1 and TRBJ2-3; a possible D gene is TRBD1 (6 bases). The CDR3 runs 12 residues. Trimming took off 8 bases at V and 2 bases at J, with 11 bases between the two ends. CDR1 is SQVTM, CDR2 ANQGSEA, per germline. CDR3 in DNA: TGCAGCTCAGGACAGCACACAGATACGCAGTATTTT. Translation: CSSGQHTDTQYF.

The rearrangement joins TRBV9 to TRBJ2-1; 8 nucleotides align to TRBD2. CDR3 length: 19 residues. J lost 4 bases, V lost 3 bases, and 18 bases had no gene match. CDR1 and CDR2 (germline): SGDLS, YYNGEE. DNA for the CDR3: TGTGCCAGCAGCGCCCCGCCGGGACTAGAATTGGGCCATTACAATGAGCAGTTCTTC. This gives the protein CASSAPPGLELGHYNEQFF.

This clone was seen at least ten times. The chain carries TRBV21-1 and TRBJ2-2; TRBD1 reflects the table's D call only, with no check against the DNA. TRBV21-1 is an annotated pseudogene. The CDR3 loop spans 20 amino acids. Here the CDR3 reads CASSQRSGQRMSTNTGELFF. The CDR3 DNA is TGTGCCAGCAGCCAACGATCAGGACAACGCATGTCTACGAACACCGGGGAGCTGTTTTTT.

The chain couples TRBV27 to TRBJ2-3; 13 nucleotides align to TRBD2. Germline V gene sequence: CDR1 MNHEY, CDR2 SMNVEV (reference sequence). V shed 5 bases and J 7 bases; nucleotides not matched to a gene: 6. The CDR3 runs to 15 residues. CDR3 coding DNA: TGTGCCAGCAGTGCCACTAGCGGGGGGGCTAATACGCAGTATTTT. This sequence encodes CASSATSGGANTQYF.

The chain has TRBV19 and TRBJ2-4, with 10 bases aligning to TRBD1. Germline trimming cut 10 bases from V and 3 bases from J; bases unmatched to any gene: 6. This CDR3 is built from 14 residues. Per germline, CDR1 LNHDA and CDR2 SQIVND (reference sequence). CDR3 sequence: CATRDRGGKNIQYF. The CDR3 nucleotides are TGTGCCACCCGGGACAGGGGCGGCAAAAACATTCAGTACTTC.

The chain is built from TRBV7-3 and TRBJ1-6; TRBD1 might be the D (6 bases). The CDR3 has 14 amino acids. Germline CDR1 SGHTA, CDR2 FQGTGA. V shed 2 bases and J shed 9 bases, with 11 bases lying between them. In DNA form, the CDR3 reads TGTGCCAGCAGCTTAGCAGGGGTCGGTTCACCCCTCCACTTT. It specifies CASSLAGVGSPLHF. The full variable domain, its missing parts supplied by reference TRBV7-3 and TRBJ1-6, is GAGVSQTPSNKVTEKGKYVELRCDPISGHTALYWYRQSLGQGPEFLIYFQGTGAADDSGLPNDRFFAVRPEGSVSTLKIQRTERGDSAVYLCASSLAGVGSPLHFGNGTRLTVT.

The V call is TRBV28, the J call TRBJ2-7; maybe TRBD2 (6 bases). V was shortened by 3 bases and J by 2 bases, with 17 bases between the two germline ends. The CDR3 loop spans 16 amino acids. Germline V gene data show CDR1 as MDHEN and CDR2 as SYDVKM. CDR3 region: CASSLGRGTHTYEQYV. Written as DNA, the CDR3 is TGTGCCAGCAGTTTGGGGCGTGGGACTCATACCTACGAGCAGTACGTC.

This clone was observed a handful of times. The chain couples TRBV4-1 to TRBJ1-2, with 10 nucleotides matching TRBD1. The length of the CDR3 is 16 residues. V lost 4 bases and J lost 3; bases outside the gene matches: 8. Germline lookup yields CDR1 MGHRA and CDR2 YSYEKL. The DNA of the CDR3 is TGCGCCAGCAGCCCAAGACCCGGGACAGGGGACTATGGCTACACCTTC. It is translated as CASSPRPGTGDYGYTF.

The chain has TRBV6-2 or TRBV6-3 and TRBJ2-3; 8 nucleotides align to TRBD2. The V gene end was trimmed by 0 bases and the J gene end by 6 bases; junction bases not matched to a gene: 8. This CDR3 region has 16 residues. Germline values: CDR1 MNHEY, CDR2 SVGEGT. The CDR3 sequence is CASSYSTGGAGDTQYF. The CDR3 DNA follows: TGTGCCAGCAGTTACTCGACCGGGGGGGCCGGTGATACGCAGTATTTT.

The genes are TRBV7-3 and TRBJ2-1; TRBD2 matches at 10 bases. J was trimmed by 6 bases and V by 5 bases; bases with no gene match: 7. Germline CDR1 and CDR2: SGHTA and FQGTGA. The CDR3 covers 15 residues. The CDR3 bases are TGTGCCAGCAGCGTAGTAGCGGGGGGCACCAATGAGCAGTTCTTC. Protein: CASSVVAGGTNEQFF.

The chain carries TRBV5-1 and TRBJ2-2; unclear D gene. The CDR3 consists of 17 residues. The V end lost 3 bases, the J end lost 4 bases, and 19 bases lay between the germline ends. The germline V gene has CDR1 SGHRS and CDR2 YFSETQ. CDR3 sequence reads: CASSSHEAPLPTGELFF. The CDR3 DNA reads TGCGCCAGCAGCTCTCACGAGGCCCCACTTCCCACCGGGGAGCTGTTTTTT.

V usage is TRBV11-2 and J usage is TRBJ1-3, with TRBD1 matching over 7 bases. The V segment lost 4 bases and the J segment 4 bases; nucleotides outside the gene matches: 4. CDR1 and CDR2 (germline): SGHAT, FQNNGV. The CDR3 totals 14 residues. The CDR3 reads CASSSPGQGNTIYF. CDR3 coding DNA: TGTGCCAGCAGCTCACCGGGACAGGGAAACACCATATATTTT.

The chain employs TRBV11-2 and TRBJ1-1, with D unresolved. The V gene's germline CDR1 is SGHAT and CDR2 FQNNGV. The CDR3 length is 15 residues. Trimming took off 4 bases at V and 1 base at J, with 13 bases between the two ends. The CDR3 DNA reads TGTGCCAGCAGCTCGGGAGGACGTACGAACACTGAAGCTTTCTTT. Amino acid sequence: CASSSGGRTNTEAFF.

This clone turned up a few times. The rearrangement links TRBV20-1 to TRBJ1-1; 9 positions match TRBD1. CDR3 length equals 11 residues. Germline CDR1 DFQATT, CDR2 SNEGSKA (reference sequence). Trimming cost V 7 bases and J 5 bases; bases outside gene matches: 2. This CDR3 reads CSGTGDTEAFF. The CDR3 DNA reads as TGCAGTGGGACAGGGGATACTGAAGCTTTCTTT.

This chain joins TRBV11-2 and TRBJ2-5, with D maybe TRBD2 (7 bases). The germline V and J ends were trimmed by 5 bases and 5 bases, with 12 bases remaining between them. The CDR3 is 13 amino acids. CDR1 is SGHAT, CDR2 FQNNGV, per germline. CDR3 bases: TGTGCCAGCAGCCCCGGGGGGCTCGAGACCCAGTACTTC. Its translation is CASSPGGLETQYF.